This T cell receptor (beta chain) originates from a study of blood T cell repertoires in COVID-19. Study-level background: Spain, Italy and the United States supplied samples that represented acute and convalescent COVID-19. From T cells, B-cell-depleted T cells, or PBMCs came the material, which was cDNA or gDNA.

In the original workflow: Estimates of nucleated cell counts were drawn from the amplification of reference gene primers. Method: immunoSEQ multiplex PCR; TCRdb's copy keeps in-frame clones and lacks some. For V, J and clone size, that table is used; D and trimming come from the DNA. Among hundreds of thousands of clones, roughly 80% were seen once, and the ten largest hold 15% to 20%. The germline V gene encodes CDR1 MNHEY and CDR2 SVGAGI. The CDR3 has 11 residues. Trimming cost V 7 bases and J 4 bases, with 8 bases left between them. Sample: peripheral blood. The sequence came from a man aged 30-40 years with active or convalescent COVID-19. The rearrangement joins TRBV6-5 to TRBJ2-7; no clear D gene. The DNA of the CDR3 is TGTGCCAGCATTAGTCTTTACGAGCAGTACTTC. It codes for CASISLYEQYF.